One and the same sample provided the 14 T cell receptor beta chains below, sequenced in a study of Ad26.COV2.S vaccination and SARS-CoV-2 variants. Specified treatment: around 19 received Ad26.COV2.S at low or high dose, single or two shots; roughly five received placebo; per-sample allocation not given. On day 63 after the first injection, vaccine and placebo recipients gave samples. The protocol was immunoSEQ multiplex PCR, while the TCRdb copy is restricted to in-frame clones and leaves out a portion. The sample includes approximately 280,000 clones, more than 70% of them seen just once. Source: peripheral blood, taken in a trial of Ad26.COV2.S vaccine versus placebo. Source of these receptors: a person aged 18-60 years who received the Ad26.COV2.S COVID-19 vaccine or a placebo.

The chain uses TRBV7-2 and TRBJ1-1; the match to TRBD1 covers 11 bases. V lost 2 bases and J lost 7; bases outside the gene matches: 3. This CDR3 is 14 amino acids long. Germline V CDR1 and CDR2: SGHTA, FQGNSA. The CDR3: CASSLLGQGDEAFF. The CDR3 bases are TGTGCCAGCAGCTTATTGGGACAGGGGGATGAAGCTTTCTTT.

The genes are TRBV20-1 and TRBJ2-1; no clear D gene. V was pared by 6 bases and J by 6 bases, with 3 bases between. Germline V gene lookup returns CDR1 DFQATT and CDR2 SNEGSKA (reference sequence). The CDR3 has 9 residues. CDR3 in DNA: TGCAGTGCCAGCAATGAGCAGTTCTTC. Translating it yields CSASNEQFF.

This chain uses TRBV6-5 with TRBJ2-7; D assignment may be TRBD1 or TRBD2 (7 bases each). Germline values: CDR1 MNHEY, CDR2 SVGAGI. The V and J ends lost 2 bases and 0 bases respectively, with 14 bases between them. The CDR3 length is 16 residues. The CDR3 region has the DNA TGTGCCAGCAGTTACGGGGGGGACAGTTTCTCCTACGAGCAGTACTTC. As protein: CASSYGGDSFSYEQYF.

The CDR3 is CASSQSTGNYGYTF. CDR3 sequence (DNA): TGTGCCAGCAGCCAATCGACAGGGAACTATGGCTACACCTTC. This chain joins TRBV16 and TRBJ1-2; 7 bases line up with TRBD1. This CDR3 spans 14 amino acids. Germline V gene sequence: CDR1 KGHSY, CDR2 FQNENV. Trimming cost V 0 bases and J 2 bases; bases outside gene matches: 0.

The gene calls are TRBV13 and TRBJ2-5, with 9 bases matching TRBD1. Trimming removed 5 bases from V and 7 bases from J; junction bases left unmatched: 8. CDR3 length equals 14 residues. Germline V gene lookup returns CDR1 PRHDT and CDR2 FYEKMQ (reference sequence). CDR3 residues: CASSPGQGRVTQYF. As DNA, the CDR3 is TGTGCCAGCAGCCCGGGACAGGGCAGGGTGACCCAGTACTTC.

This chain connects TRBV5-6 to TRBJ1-5; TRBD1 agrees at 10 bases. Germline CDR1 SGHDT, CDR2 YYEEEE. There are 18 residues in the CDR3. The ends lost 0 bases at V and 3 bases at J; junction bases unmatched: 9. The CDR3 is CASSLAVSGQGVNQPQHF. The CDR3 DNA reads TGTGCCAGCAGCTTGGCTGTTTCTGGACAGGGGGTCAATCAGCCCCAGCATTTT. The full variable domain, rest sourced from reference TRBV5-6 and TRBJ1-5, is DAGVTQSPTHLIKTRGQQVTLRCSPKSGHDTVSWYQQALGQGPQFIFQYYEEEERQRGNFPDRFSGHQFPNYSSELNVNALLLGDSALYLCASSLAVSGQGVNQPQHFGDGTRLSIL.

V gene TRBV5-1 combines with J gene TRBJ1-1; tentative D call: TRBD1 (5 bases). This CDR3 has 14 amino acids. With 4 bases removed from V and 1 base from J, the gap between germline ends came to 11 bases. Germline V gene lookup returns CDR1 SGHRS and CDR2 YFSETQ. CDR3 coding DNA: TGCGCCAGCAGCCCCGACGGGACGAACACTGAAGCTTTCTTT. Amino acids: CASSPDGTNTEAFF.

Concerning this clone: Other DNA sequences in the same sample also yield this CDR3. The chain is built from TRBV7-9 and TRBJ2-7; no clear D gene. Germline V gives CDR1 SEHNR, CDR2 FQNEAQ (reference sequence). V lost 2 bases and J 7 bases, leaving 6 bases between the germline ends. The CDR3 loop spans 11 amino acids. The DNA for the CDR3 is TGTGCCAGCAGCTTATCCGGGGAGCAGTACTTC. This gives the protein CASSLSGEQYF.

This sequence joins TRBV30 and TRBJ1-1; no clear D gene. The V end was cut by 0 bases, the J end by 2 bases, with 7 bases between. Germline-derived CDR1 and CDR2 are GTSNPN and SVGIG (reference sequence). The CDR3 totals 13 residues. For the CDR3, the DNA is TGTGCCTGGAGTGTTCTTATAAACACTGAAGCTTTCTTT. Encoded protein: CAWSVLINTEAFF.

V is TRBV5-8 and J is TRBJ2-7; 12 positions agree with TRBD2. CDR3 length: 14 residues. Germline V gene sequence: CDR1 SGHTS, CDR2 YDEGEE. V gave up 6 bases and J gave up 4 bases; unmatched junction bases: 5. CDR3 sequence reads: CASTPGTSGYEQYF. For the CDR3, the DNA is TGTGCCAGCACCCCAGGGACTAGCGGGTACGAGCAGTACTTC.

V usage is TRBV2 and J usage is TRBJ2-1; a possible D gene is TRBD1 (5 bases). Trimming removed 1 base from V and 0 bases from J, with 7 bases in between. The length of the CDR3 is 15 residues. Germline V CDR1 and CDR2: SNHLY, FYNNEI. Here the CDR3 DNA reads TGTGCCAGCAGTGAAGGGACACTCTCCTACAATGAGCAGTTCTTC. Its translation is CASSEGTLSYNEQFF.

The rearrangement joins TRBV12-5 to TRBJ2-3, with 7 positions matching TRBD2. Looked up from germline, CDR1 is LGHNT and CDR2 is FRNRAP. The CDR3 runs to 14 residues. Losses at the gene ends were 5 bases for V and 3 bases for J; bases not matched to a gene: 5. The DNA of the CDR3 is TGTGCTAGTGGTCGTGGGACTACAACAGATACGCAGTATTTT. Protein: CASGRGTTTDTQYF.

The rearrangement joins TRBV10-2 to TRBJ1-5; D is perhaps TRBD1 (5 bases). This CDR3 region has 17 residues. The germline gives CDR1 WSHSY, CDR2 SAAADI. With 0 bases removed from V and 5 bases from J, the gap between germline ends came to 17 bases. The CDR3 nucleotides are TGCGCCAGCAGTGAGTCCAATACCGCATGGGGGTATCAGCCCCAGCATTTT. Translating gives CASSESNTAWGYQPQHF.

DNA for the CDR3: TGCGCCAGCAGCTTGGGGCGACAGGGTCCCACCTACGAGCAGTACTTC. Its protein product is CASSLGRQGPTYEQYF. This rearrangement joins TRBV5-1 to TRBJ2-7, with 7 bases matching TRBD1. CDR3 length: 16 amino acids. Germline trimming cut 0 bases from V and 2 bases from J; bases unmatched to any gene: 8. Germline CDR1 and CDR2: SGHRS and YFSETQ.